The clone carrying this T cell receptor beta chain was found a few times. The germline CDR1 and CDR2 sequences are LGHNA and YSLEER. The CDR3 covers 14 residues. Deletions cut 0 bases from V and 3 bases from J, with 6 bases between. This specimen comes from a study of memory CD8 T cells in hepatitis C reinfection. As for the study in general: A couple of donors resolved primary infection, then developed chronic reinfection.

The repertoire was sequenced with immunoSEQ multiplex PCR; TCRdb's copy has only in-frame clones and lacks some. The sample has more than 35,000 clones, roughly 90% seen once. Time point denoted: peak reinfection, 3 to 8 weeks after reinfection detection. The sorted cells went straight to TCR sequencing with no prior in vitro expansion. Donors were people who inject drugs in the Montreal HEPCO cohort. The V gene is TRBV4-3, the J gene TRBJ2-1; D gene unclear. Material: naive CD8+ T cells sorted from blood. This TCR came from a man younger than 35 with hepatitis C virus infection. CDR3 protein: CASSQDLDYNEQFF. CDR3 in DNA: TGCGCCAGCAGCCAAGATCTAGACTACAATGAGCAGTTCTTC.